This T cell receptor beta chain was captured by sequencing in a study of T cells after posttransplantation cyclophosphamide (dated by TCRdb to about 2016). Some background on the complete study: Using TRB sequencing, the study followed how the T cell repertoire reconstituted after myeloablative bone marrow transplantation in which posttransplantation cyclophosphamide served as GVHD prophylaxis. Samples from 30 to 45 PTCy-treated patients and 15 to 20 related bone marrow donors of those patients were subjected to antigen receptor sequencing. Blood from every one of the roughly 35 PTCy patients who had 1-year posttransplant specimens underwent TRB sequencing. Up to roughly 3 additional blood samples from 2 to 5.2 years after transplant were also TRB-sequenced in 3 patients, as was pretransplant blood from a handful of patients. TRA and TRB clonality were tightly correlated in several samples, so subsequent TCR analyses focused on TRB only. Public TRB sequences were searched against a database of over 3,600 sequences associated with responses to pathogens, tumor antigens, self-antigens and alloantigens. What the study reported, not specific to this receptor: The TRB repertoires of T cells infiltrating skin or GI tract showed only limited overlap with the TRB repertoires of T cells in blood. At 1-2 months, donor-recipient similarity was low but rose over the first year, and the later blood repertoires were often dominated by donor CD8+ memory clones. Across about 49 patients, TRB clonality was highly associated with recipient CMV seropositivity and CMV reactivation, and PTCy diversity was similar to diversity in CNI/methotrexate controls.

TRB sequencing was run on genomic DNA with either the immunoSEQ assay at survey resolution or the hsTCRB kit. For the original study's pipeline: The immunoSEQ software handled initial read processing, and the LymphoSeq R package was used for repertoire analyses. For each TRB dataset, clonality was calculated as 1 minus normalized Shannon entropy, and the Gini coefficient was computed as well. To infer phenotypes in unsorted samples, TRB sequences from sorted subsets of the recipient or donor were mapped onto the unsorted samples of the same recipient. TCRdb holds this immuneACCESS table with in-frame rearrangements only. Some clones are missing; in checked studies, unresolved V genes explain under half, and the rest has no known cause. V, J and clone size derive from that table, while D and trimming were established from the DNA sequence. The sample table lists more than 1,500 clones, roughly 71% of them with a count of one. In total, the top ten clones hold about a third of the sample.

From cysteine to phenylalanine, the CDR3 is 12 amino acids long. The CDR3 DNA has 36 bases and is translated from base 1. Taken from the germline V gene, the CDR1 and CDR2 loops are ENHRY and SYGVKD. The treatment or condition label for this specimen denotes: high-dose cyclophosphamide on days +3 and +4 as single-agent GVHD prophylaxis. Busulfan and fludarabine conditioning, a related or unrelated marrow graft, and cyclophosphamide on days +3 and +4 were given to PTCy patients. PTCy-treated patients came from a prospective multi-institutional clinical trial. Mononuclear cells from peripheral blood and bone marrow were separated by Ficoll-Hypaque density centrifugation and then cryopreserved. FACS on a FACSAria II was used to sort CD4+ and CD8+ T cells, including the naive and memory subsets. As concerns this clone: Its binding antigen is unknown. The junction shows a germline mismatch at one end, possibly a read error.

This chain joins TRBV10-3 to TRBJ2-7; the D gene is not confidently resolved. The sample here was CD8+ T cells sorted from PBMCs, taken after allogeneic stem cell transplant with posttransplant cyclophosphamide. This receptor was obtained from a male patient between 25 and 40 years old who received an allogeneic stem cell transplant from a related donor, was CMV-positive, and had acute GVHD only. Following a transplant, some T lymphocytes may have been derived from the graft donor. The sequenced DNA: TGTGCCAGCAGTCTTAGCCCCTACGAGCAGTACTTC. This is translated as CASSLSPYEQYF.